These T cell receptor beta chains were read from a single sample in a study of graft-versus-host responses after intestinal transplantation. The repertoire was sequenced with immunoSEQ multiplex PCR; TCRdb's copy has only in-frame clones and lacks some. There are tens of thousands of clones in the sample; about 85% occur only once, and more than 15% lies in the top ten. Material: ileum tissue, obtained 204 days after intestinal transplant. All receptors derive from a human patient who received an intestinal transplant, so some T cells may come from the graft donor. CDR3s include the opening cysteine and the closing phenylalanine or tryptophan.

TRBV7-9	TRBJ1-4	CASSLGGVHLEKLFF
TRBV19	TRBJ2-1	CASSIGGVNDNEQFF
TRBV4-1	TRBJ2-5	CASSLGPRYQETQYF
TRBV7-9	TRBJ2-7	CASSLQRTGSPYEQYF
TRBV28	TRBJ1-2	CASSLGQNYGYTF
TRBV2	TRBJ1-1	CARRRTMNTEAFF
TRBV4-2	TRBJ2-7	CASSQGLRQGYEQYF
TRBV7-9	TRBJ2-7	CASSLAAREGEQYF
TRBV2	TRBJ2-1	CASSTSSYNEQFF
TRBV5-6	TRBJ1-1	CASSLEGRGKTEAFF
TRBV6-5	TRBJ1-1	CASRGGTFAEAFF
TRBV29-1	TRBJ2-3	CSVSDSSGWDTQYF
TRBV10-3	TRBJ2-7	CAISEFGQGAYEQYF
TRBV7-3	TRBJ2-3	CASSPLAGSTDTQYF
TRBV9	TRBJ2-3	CASSEGGGVTDTQYF
TRBV7-2	TRBJ2-4	CASSKGTSGRTGAKNIQYF
TRBV11-2	TRBJ2-7	CASTLGHLQGYSYEQYF
TRBV27	TRBJ2-7	CASSIRQADYEQYF
TRBV2	TRBJ2-4	CASREGQGIAKNIQYF
TRBV5-1	TRBJ1-1	CASSLLGYNTEAFF
TRBV28	TRBJ1-2	CASSSLGTGLYGYTF
TRBV4-1	TRBJ1-1	CASSQVIWTEAFF
TRBV28	TRBJ1-5	CASTSGGVGNQPQHF
TRBV28	TRBJ2-3	CASSGAGVGPDTQYF
TRBV9	TRBJ2-5	CASSVAPLAGVETQYF
TRBV10-1	TRBJ1-5	CASSELEGLSNQPQHF
TRBV27	TRBJ2-1	CASMVLAGYNEQFF
TRBV19	TRBJ2-1	CASSALRADFYNEQFF
TRBV6-6	TRBJ1-1	CASSYGQGSAEAFF
TRBV5-1	TRBJ2-5	CASSLRGSEEETQYF
TRBV4-1	TRBJ1-6	CASSHGQGQGNSPLHF
TRBV29-1	TRBJ2-5	CSVHPGLAGVKTQYF
TRBV13	TRBJ2-2	CASSLNPAGELFF
TRBV28	TRBJ1-1	CASSSALMNTEAFF
TRBV5-5	TRBJ2-3	CASSPGGGLAGDHVYTQYF
TRBV6-5	TRBJ2-7	CASSYGGGGYYEQYF
TRBV4-2	TRBJ2-3	CASRVLAGGLGTDTQYF
TRBV28	TRBJ2-2	CASSSSRASGSTGELFF
TRBV4-1	.	CASSLLRTASYEQYF
TRBV7-9	TRBJ2-7	CASSSGPASSYEQYF
TRBV10-3	TRBJ2-3	CAIRDSGDTQYF
TRBV7-8	TRBJ2-1	CASSSSRLPNEQFF
TRBV9	TRBJ2-2	CASSDGTSGSLELFF